Shown below are 19 T cell receptor beta chains from a single sample sequenced in a study of monozygotic twins with inflammatory bowel disease. TCRdb re-analyzed the 5' RACE reads; it lists each CDR3 protein once, without DNA. This sample's clone table lists about 420,000 distinct CDR3 sequences. Sequenced: blood. These receptors were collected from a human donor with ulcerative colitis or Crohn's disease, or a healthy co-twin of an affected twin (not recorded which).

The rearrangement joins TRBV6-1 to TRBJ2-7; as DNA is missing, the TRBD1 call by TCRdb cannot be tested. CDR1 MNHNS and CDR2 SASEGT come from the germline V gene. This CDR3 spans 16 amino acids. Here the CDR3 reads CASSLYDGGPTYEQYF.

The CDR3: CATSWDTENYGYTF. V gene TRBV15 combines with J gene TRBJ1-2; lacking DNA, the TRBD1 call made by TCRdb goes unchecked. Looked up from germline, CDR1 is LNHNV and CDR2 is YYDKDF (reference sequence). The CDR3 covers 14 residues.

The genes are TRBV12-3 or TRBV12-4 and TRBJ1-1; without DNA, the TCRdb call of TRBD1 cannot be checked. CDR3 length: 16 amino acids. The CDR3 is CASSFGLGTGNTEAFF.

V usage is TRBV27 and J usage is TRBJ2-2; TCRdb picks TRBD2, but there is no DNA to check that call. CDR1 is MNHEY, CDR2 SMNVEV, per germline (reference sequence). The CDR3 is 14 amino acids. The CDR3 loop reads CASTGLGNTGELFF.

This CDR3 reads CSVDSPGRNERFF. The chain joins TRBV29-1 to TRBJ2-1; TCRdb selects TRBD1, and the lack of DNA leaves this call unchecked. The CDR3 extends over 13 amino acids. Germline V gives CDR1 SQVTM, CDR2 ANQGSEA.

The chain carries TRBV4-2 and TRBJ2-7; TCRdb's D gene call, TRBD2, goes unchecked for lack of DNA. The V gene's germline CDR1 is LGHNA and CDR2 YNFKEQ. The CDR3 is 15 amino acids. This CDR3 reads CASSPRGDPAYEQYF.

This chain connects TRBV18 to TRBJ1-5; TCRdb's D call of TRBD1 is untestable without DNA. This CDR3 is 15 amino acids long. Per germline, CDR1 KGHSH and CDR2 LQKENI. The CDR3 protein is CASSPGTGHNQPQHF.

This sequence joins TRBV25-1 and TRBJ2-3; TCRdb designates TRBD1, a call that cannot be tested without DNA. Looked up from germline, CDR1 is MGHDK and CDR2 is SYGVNS. The CDR3 contains 17 residues. The CDR3 sequence is CASSEDPKTGRGDTQYF.

The J gene is TRBJ2-3, the V gene TRBV20-1; there is no DNA to check the TCRdb D call of TRBD2. The CDR3 sequence is 15 residues long. Germline CDR1 and CDR2: DFQATT and SNEGSKA (reference sequence). CDR3 protein: CSASFRAGVTDTQYF.

Here the CDR3 reads CASSRPGLAGETQYF. The chain links TRBV18 to TRBJ2-5; TCRdb lists TRBD2, though no DNA is available to test this call. Germline V lookup: CDR1 KGHSH, CDR2 LQKENI. This CDR3 contains 15 residues.

The V and J genes are TRBV2 and TRBJ2-5; TCRdb selects TRBD1, and the lack of DNA leaves this call unchecked. The CDR3 totals 12 residues. Germline assignment: CDR1 SNHLY and CDR2 FYNNEI. The CDR3 protein is CASSGQSETQYF. Based on the CDR3 plus reference TRBV2 and TRBJ2-5, the full variable domain is EPEVTQTPSHQVTQMGQEVILRCVPISNHLYFYWYRQILGQKVEFLVSFYNNEISEKSEIFDDQFSVERPDGSNFTLKIRSTKLEDSAMYFCASSGQSETQYFGPGTRLLVL.

This chain joins TRBV18 and TRBJ2-5; TCRdb reports TRBD2, a call that lacks DNA to check it against. The V gene's germline CDR1 is KGHSH and CDR2 LQKENI. The CDR3 extends over 17 amino acids. The CDR3 loop reads CASSPRQGPPNQETQYF.

The rearrangement uses TRBV20-1 and TRBJ2-1. This CDR3 contains 15 residues. CDR1 is DFQATT and CDR2 is SNEGSKA in the germline V gene (reference sequence). The chain's CDR3 is CSASRGASSYNEQFF.

The chain employs TRBV18 and TRBJ1-1; absent DNA, TCRdb's TRBD1 call cannot be checked. The CDR3 contains 12 residues. Germline CDR1 KGHSH, CDR2 LQKENI. The CDR3 loop is CASSPKGETAFF.

The chain couples TRBV7-6 to TRBJ1-2; the TCRdb D gene call, TRBD1, has no DNA to confirm it. CDR1 SGHVS and CDR2 FNYEAQ come from the germline V gene. The CDR3 loop spans 14 amino acids. The CDR3 reads CASSSTGGYDGYTF.

The CDR3 is CASSQVVSEQYF. The chain employs TRBV3-1 and TRBJ2-7. Germline CDR1 LGHDT, CDR2 YNNKEL (reference sequence). The CDR3 extends over 12 amino acids.

CDR3: CAWGANYGYTF. The chain recombines TRBV30 with TRBJ1-2. CDR1 is GTSNPN and CDR2 is SVGIG in the germline V gene (reference sequence). CDR3 length: 11 residues.

This rearrangement joins TRBV20-1 to TRBJ1-1. The CDR3 contains 13 residues. CDR1 and CDR2 from the germline V gene are DFQATT and SNEGSKA (reference sequence). The CDR3 sequence is CSATRDLNTEAFF.

J is TRBJ2-2 and V is TRBV5-5. CDR3 length equals 13 residues. CDR1 and CDR2 from the germline V gene are SGHKS and YYEKEE (reference sequence). This CDR3 is CASNLPTTGELFF.